The 25 T cell receptor beta chains below were found in one sample sequenced in a study of T-cell memory formation after mild COVID-19. TCRdb ran MiXCR on the 5' RACE reads and lists one entry per CDR3 protein. This sample carries 400,000 to 450,000 distinct CDR3 sequences, roughly 18% of them seen once, and the ten largest clones take about 22%. Sequencing input: PBMCs or a T cell subset sorted from them (not recorded which). The origin of the receptors is a man younger than 30 who had mild COVID-19 (a few samples of this study predate the infection). Cell type and time point are not known.

This clonotype was detected ten times or more. The chain carries TRBV7-6 and TRBJ1-6; D may be TRBD1 (5 bases). V was pared by 0 bases and J by 7 bases, with 7 bases between. Germline-derived CDR1 and CDR2 are SGHVS and FNYEAQ. The CDR3 extends over 14 amino acids. The CDR3 DNA reads TGTGCCAGCAGCTTAGCGACAGTGAATTCACCCCTCCACTTT. It specifies CASSLATVNSPLHF.

The rearrangement uses TRBV7-9 and TRBJ1-1; 7 nucleotides match TRBD1. V lost 5 bases to trimming and J lost 5 bases; unmatched junction nucleotides: 11. This CDR3 is 15 amino acids long. Germline V lookup: CDR1 SEHNR, CDR2 FQNEAQ (reference sequence). As DNA, the CDR3 is TGTGCCAGCAGCCCTGACAGGGTGATGGGTACTGAAGCTTTCTTT. It encodes CASSPDRVMGTEAFF.

The sample holds a few counts of this clonotype. This chain joins TRBV5-1 and TRBJ1-2, with 7 bases identical to TRBD1. This CDR3 has 14 residues. Per germline, CDR1 SGHRS and CDR2 YFSETQ. With 7 bases clipped from V and 5 bases from J, the junction kept 11 bases outside the gene matches. This CDR3 is CASQGSQGLYGYTF. CDR3 DNA: TGCGCCAGCCAAGGTTCACAGGGGCTGTATGGCTACACCTTC.

This clonotype showed up many times. V and J are TRBV4-3 and TRBJ2-1; 11 nucleotides agree with TRBD1. V lost 0 bases and J lost 7; bases outside the gene matches: 11. The CDR3 spans 18 residues. CDR1 is LGHNA, CDR2 YSLEER, per germline. This CDR3 is CASSQDALGQGAGNEQFF. The CDR3, as DNA: TGCGCCAGCAGCCAAGATGCCCTTGGACAGGGGGCTGGGAATGAGCAGTTCTTC.

This clonotype was observed a handful of times. This rearrangement joins TRBV18 to TRBJ1-5, with D uncertain. The CDR3 runs 15 residues. The germline gives CDR1 KGHSH, CDR2 LQKENI. Trimming cost V 3 bases and J 2 bases, with 11 bases left between them. The CDR3 spells CASSPYEVGNQPQHF. The CDR3 bases are TGTGCCAGCTCACCGTACGAGGTTGGCAATCAGCCCCAGCATTTT.

In this sample, this clonotype turned up a few times. The chain has TRBV11-2 and TRBJ1-2, with a possible D match to TRBD1 (6 bases). V was cut by 5 bases and J by 4 bases, with 20 bases left in between. CDR3 size: 16 residues. CDR1 and CDR2 from the germline V gene are SGHAT and FQNNGV. Here the CDR3 reads CASSAAGDGGIYGYTF. In DNA form, the CDR3 reads TGTGCCAGCAGCGCAGCAGGGGACGGCGGGATCTATGGCTACACCTTC. The variable domain in full, completed from reference TRBV11-2 and TRBJ1-2, reads EAGVAQSPRYKIIEKRQSVAFWCNPISGHATLYWYQQILGQGPKLLIQFQNNGVVDDSQLPKDRFSAERLKGVDSTLKIQPAKLEDSAVYLCASSAAGDGGIYGYTFGSGTRLTVV.

This clonotype was seen a few times. The rearrangement links TRBV9 to TRBJ1-1, with TRBD1 matching over 8 bases. CDR3 length: 16 residues. Germline CDR1 reads SGDLS; CDR2 reads YYNGEE. The trim removed 0 bases at V and 3 bases at J, leaving 7 bases unmatched. The CDR3 DNA is TGTGCCAGCAGCGTAGGCGACAGGGGAAGATACACTGAAGCTTTCTTT. Amino acids: CASSVGDRGRYTEAFF.

This clonotype was observed a handful of times. CDR3 sequence (DNA): TGCGCCAGCAGCCAGCGCGGGACAGCCTACAATGAGCAGTTCTTC. This gives the protein CASSQRGTAYNEQFF. The chain joins TRBV4-1 to TRBJ2-1; D might be TRBD1 (7 bases). The germline CDR1 and CDR2 sequences are MGHRA and YSYEKL. V lost 3 bases, J lost 2 bases, and 11 bases lay in between. The CDR3 has 15 amino acids.

This clonotype was seen a handful of times. The chain links TRBV29-1 to TRBJ1-5; 8 bases match TRBD1. CDR3 length: 12 residues. Germline CDR1 reads SQVTM; CDR2 reads ANQGSEA. V shed 5 bases and J 6 bases; nucleotides not matched to a gene: 3. The CDR3 DNA sequence: TGCAGCGTTCAGGGGGCGGGTCAGCCCCAGCATTTT. Translation gives CSVQGAGQPQHF. The full variable domain, in which reference TRBV29-1 and TRBJ1-5 provide the parts outside the CDR3, is SAVISQKPSRDICQRGTSLTIQCQVDSQVTMMFWYRQQPGQSLTLIATANQGSEATYESGFVIDKFPISRPNLTFSTLTVSNMSPEDSSIYLCSVQGAGQPQHFGDGTRLSIL.

The V and J genes are TRBV7-8 and TRBJ2-1; D ambiguous. With 7 bases removed from V and 3 bases from J, the gap between germline ends came to 13 bases. Germline V gene lookup returns CDR1 SGHVS and CDR2 FQNEAQ. CDR3 size: 14 residues. CDR3 in DNA: TGTGCCAGCACCCCTGCCACGGGCTACAATGAGCAGTTCTTC. Protein product: CASTPATGYNEQFF.

This rearrangement joins TRBV7-2 to TRBJ1-4; TRBD1 agrees at 9 bases. The germline gives CDR1 SGHTA, CDR2 FQGNSA. This CDR3 contains 16 residues. Trimming at V came to 0 bases and at J to 8 bases, leaving 7 bases not matched to a gene. The CDR3 spells CASSLAPETGGEKLFF. The DNA for the CDR3 is TGTGCCAGCAGCTTAGCGCCAGAGACAGGGGGAGAAAAACTGTTTTTT.

There are a few counts of this clonotype. In DNA, the CDR3 is TGTGCCAGCAGCTCGGACAGGGGAAGCTCCTACGAGCAGTACGTC. This encodes CASSSDRGSSYEQYV. The V call is TRBV7-9, the J call TRBJ2-7; 9 bases are shared with TRBD1. The CDR3 totals 15 residues. Germline V gene sequence: CDR1 SEHNR, CDR2 FQNEAQ (reference sequence). Trimming removed 4 bases from V and 0 bases from J; junction bases left unmatched: 4.

The chain links TRBV19 to TRBJ2-7; D is perhaps TRBD1 or TRBD2 (5 bases each). Germline CDR1 and CDR2: LNHDA and SQIVND (reference sequence). The CDR3 consists of 15 residues. V lost 5 bases, J lost 1 base, and 15 bases lay in between. CDR3 DNA sequence: TGTGCCAGTAGTCCCCGGGACGGAAGTTCCTACGAGCAGTACTTC. Amino acid sequence: CASSPRDGSSYEQYF. The full variable domain, with the rest looked up from reference TRBV19 and TRBJ2-7, is DGGITQSPKYLFRKEGQNVTLSCEQNLNHDAMYWYRQDPGQGLRLIYYSQIVNDFQKGDIAEGYSVSREKKESFPLTVTSAQKNPTAFYLCASSPRDGSSYEQYFGPGTRLTVT.

The V call is TRBV7-8, the J call TRBJ2-1, with TRBD2 identical over 12 bases. V dropped 4 bases and J dropped 7; count of bases not matched to a gene: 5. The CDR3 has 15 amino acids. Germline CDR1 SGHVS, CDR2 FQNEAQ. CDR3 in DNA: TGTGCCAGCAGCTCCCTAGCGGGGGGGCGAAATGAGCAGTTCTTC. Translation gives CASSSLAGGRNEQFF. Variable domain in full (rest from reference TRBV7-8 and TRBJ2-1): GAGVSQSPRYKVAKRGQDVALRCDPISGHVSLFWYQQALGQGPEFLTYFQNEAQLDKSGLPSDRFFAERPEGSVSTLKIQRTQQEDSAVYLCASSSLAGGRNEQFFGPGTRLTVL.

The chain has TRBV18 and TRBJ2-7, with 9 bases lining up with TRBD1. Germline V lookup: CDR1 KGHSH, CDR2 LQKENI. This CDR3 has 14 residues. V was pared by 4 bases and J by 7 bases, with 8 bases of the junction left unmatched. The CDR3 sequence is CASSLTQGAEEQYV. The CDR3 nucleotides read TGTGCCAGCTCACTCACACAGGGGGCAGAAGAGCAGTACGTC.

The chain couples TRBV25-1 to TRBJ2-7, with 7 nucleotides matching TRBD1. Germline V lookup: CDR1 MGHDK, CDR2 SYGVNS. CDR3 length equals 12 residues. V trimming: 9 bases; J trimming: 2 bases; junction bases outside the gene matches: 4. CDR3 residues: CASGQDPYEQYF. CDR3 bases: TGTGCCAGTGGACAGGACCCCTACGAGCAGTACTTC.

This clonotype was detected only a few times. The J gene is TRBJ2-5, the V gene TRBV4-1; D is uncertain. The CDR3 spans 13 residues. The V gene lost 1 base and the J gene lost 2 bases, with 5 bases spanning the gap. Germline V CDR1 and CDR2: MGHRA, YSYEKL. In DNA form, the CDR3 reads TGCGCCAGCAGCCAAGTCGGTCAAGAGACCCAGTACTTC. Translated: CASSQVGQETQYF.

V gene TRBV5-6 combines with J gene TRBJ2-7, with no clear D. Germline V gene sequence: CDR1 SGHDT, CDR2 YYEEEE. With 2 bases removed from V and 3 bases from J, the gap between germline ends came to 9 bases. This CDR3 comprises 13 residues. The CDR3 DNA is TGTGCCAGCAGCTTCCGTAGTGGCTACGAGCAGTACGTC. Amino acid sequence: CASSFRSGYEQYV.

Of note for this clonotype: One junction end disagrees with the germline gene, perhaps due to a read error. The J gene is TRBJ1-5, the V gene TRBV7-2; 7 bases align to TRBD1. From germline, CDR1 is SGHTA and CDR2 FQGNSA. This CDR3 has 15 residues. In DNA, the CDR3 is TGTGTCAGCAGCTTATTCGGGACAGCCAATCAGCCCCAGCATTTT. This gives the protein CVSSLFGTANQPQHF.

This clonotype was found a few times. The chain employs TRBV5-1 and TRBJ2-3, with a tentative D call TRBD2 (6 bases). This CDR3 is 15 amino acids long. CDR1 is SGHRS, CDR2 YFSETQ, per germline. The V and J ends lost 0 bases and 4 bases respectively, with 12 bases between them. CDR3 sequence reads: CASSLVGGVADTQYF. CDR3 in DNA: TGCGCCAGCAGCTTGGTGGGCGGGGTTGCAGATACGCAGTATTTT.

This chain connects TRBV5-4 to TRBJ2-2; D is possibly TRBD1 (6 bases). V lost 4 bases, J lost 0 bases, and 16 bases lay in between. The CDR3 totals 17 residues. Germline loops: CDR1 SGHNT, CDR2 YYREEE (reference sequence). CDR3 sequence (DNA): TGTGCCAGCAGCCGAGGGGCCGGGACAACGAACACCGGGGAGCTGTTTTTT. This encodes CASSRGAGTTNTGELFF. Filled out from reference TRBV5-4 and TRBJ2-2, the complete variable domain reads ETGVTQSPTHLIKTRGQQVTLRCSSQSGHNTVSWYQQALGQGPQFIFQYYREEENGRGNFPPRFSGLQFPNYSSELNVNALELDDSALYLCASSRGAGTTNTGELFFGEGSRLTVL.

This chain connects TRBV6-6 to TRBJ1-1; D remains ambiguous. The germline V and J ends were trimmed by 5 bases and 1 base, with 5 bases remaining between them. The CDR3 length is 12 residues. Germline values: CDR1 MNHNY, CDR2 SVGAGI (reference sequence). Written as DNA, the CDR3 is TGTGCCAGCAGTGGTCGGAACACTGAAGCTTTCTTT. Protein: CASSGRNTEAFF.

The chain links TRBV20-1 to TRBJ2-1; possible D gene TRBD1, 5 bases. This CDR3 contains 15 residues. The germline V and J ends were trimmed by 0 bases and 6 bases, with 15 bases remaining between them. Germline V lookup: CDR1 DFQATT, CDR2 SNEGSKA (reference sequence). As DNA, the CDR3 is TGCAGTGCTAGAGATCTGGTAGGGGTAGGCAATGAGCAGTTCTTC. It yields the protein CSARDLVGVGNEQFF.

This clonotype was counted at least ten times. V usage is TRBV14 and J usage is TRBJ2-1, with D maybe TRBD1 (5 bases). This CDR3 region has 15 residues. V lost 0 bases, J lost 3 bases, and 9 bases lay in between. The germline V gene encodes CDR1 SGHDN and CDR2 FVKESK. CDR3 bases: TGTGCCAGCAGCCAAGATCGACAGTACTACAATGAGCAGTTCTTC. This encodes CASSQDRQYYNEQFF.

The V and J genes are TRBV12-3 or TRBV12-4 and TRBJ2-2; no definite D call. CDR3 length: 13 amino acids. Trimming removed 3 bases from V and 5 bases from J, with 7 bases in between. CDR3 nucleotides: TGTGCCAGCAGTTTTCAGGAGACCGGGGAGCTGTTTTTT. Its translation: CASSFQETGELFF.